This TCR beta chain originates from a study of T cells in Graves' hyperthyroidism and ophthalmopathy. Amplified TCR beta CDR3 regions derived from RNA transcripts. The HTBI set primed first-round TCR CDR3 RT-PCR. Each CDR3 protein is one row after TCRdb ran MiXCR on the multiplex PCR reads. The sample records fewer than 650,000 distinct CDR3 sequences, 11% to 15% being singletons. The V gene lost 1 base and the J gene lost 7 bases, with 19 bases spanning the gap. This CDR3 region has 17 residues. Germline-derived CDR1 and CDR2 are SGHAT and FQNNGV. This clonotype was seen at least ten times. Sequences were obtained from blood. The V call is TRBV11-2, the J call TRBJ2-2; D is possibly TRBD1 (6 bases). The receptor's source is a woman between 25 and 40 years old with Graves' hyperthyroidism that later progressed to Graves' ophthalmopathy. The chain's CDR3 is CASSLGVIRGGFGELFF. The CDR3 bases are TGTGCCAGCAGCTTAGGAGTAATCAGGGGTGGCTTCGGGGAGCTGTTTTTT.